This is a list of T cell receptor beta chains from one sample in a study of lung T cells in sarcoidosis with Löfgren's syndrome. TCRdb reprocessed the reads with MiXCR, giving one entry per CDR3 protein. The sample shows 15,000 to 25,000 distinct CDR3 sequences, roughly 21% of them seen only once. The sample comprised CD4+ T cells from bronchoalveolar lavage. These TCRs come from a human donor with sarcoidosis (Löfgren's syndrome or another form), or a control subject (not recorded which). Each CDR3 is given with its conserved first and last residue. D genes are given only for firm matches. Only part of the rows carry a size: once, few, many, or a class if the clone is expanded.

abundance	d_gene	v_gene	j_gene	CDR3aa	CDR3nt
few	.	TRBV5-4	TRBJ2-7	CASSLGGPQSYEQYF	TGTGCCAGCAGCTTGGGGGGACCACAGTCCTACGAGCAGTACTTC
.	.	TRBV19	TRBJ2-3	CASSIGLRLTGTQYF	TGTGCCAGTAGTATAGGTCTTAGACTCACTGGTACGCAGTATTTT
many	.	TRBV25-1	TRBJ2-2	CASRERATGELFF	TGTGCCAGCAGGGAGAGGGCCACCGGGGAGCTGTTTTTT
.	.	TRBV13	TRBJ2-1	CASNPQASYNKQFF	TGTGCCAGCAATCCCCAGGCGTCCTACAATAAGCAGTTCTTC
few	TRBD1	TRBV3-1	TRBJ1-2	CASSLGQYGYTF	TGTGCCAGCAGCCTGGGACAGTATGGCTACACCTTC
few	TRBD1	TRBV5-5	TRBJ2-6	CASSPWTGAYSGANVLTF	TGTGCCAGCAGCCCCTGGACAGGGGCCTACTCTGGGGCCAACGTCCTGACTTTC
.	.	TRBV29-1	TRBJ1-1	CSVVMSRGNTEAFF	TGCAGCGTTGTTATGAGCAGGGGGAACACTGAAGCTTTCTTT
.	TRBD1	TRBV12-3/TRBV12-4	TRBJ1-5	CASSSGGDQPQHF	TGTGCCAGCAGCTCAGGGGGTGATCAGCCCCAGCATTTT
many	.	TRBV7-9	TRBJ1-5	CASSPRGGANQPQHF	TGTGCCAGCAGCCCTCGGGGGGGCGCTAATCAGCCCCAGCATTTT
.	TRBD1	TRBV18	TRBJ2-7	CASSPSGQAYEQYF	TGTGCCAGCTCACCCTCGGGACAGGCCTACGAGCAGTACTTC
few	TRBD2	TRBV30	TRBJ2-1	CAWSVGSSSGRSNEQFF	TGTGCCTGGAGTGTAGGATCTTCTAGCGGGAGGTCCAATGAGCAGTTCTTC